The 32 T cell receptor beta chains below were found in one sample sequenced in a study of spatial heterogeneity in lung cancer. Using its own MiXCR run on the 5' RACE reads, TCRdb lists one record per CDR3 protein. Found here are around 24,000 distinct CDR3 sequences, approximately 7.2% of them singletons; the top ten hold approximately 15%. Time point indicated: sample taken at primary tumor resection. From tumor, nontumor lung or frozen PBMC, whole RNA was taken unsorted for sequencing. Source: PBMCs, taken at surgery. The receptors originated from a male donor with early-stage non-small cell lung cancer.

By its share, this clonotype is medium-sized. The J gene is TRBJ2-1, the V gene TRBV6-2 or TRBV6-3; D call uncertain. V shed 2 bases and J shed 6 bases, with 8 bases lying between them. Germline V gene data show CDR1 as MNHEY and CDR2 as SVGEGT. The CDR3 sequence is 13 residues long. The CDR3 nucleotides read TGTGCCAGCAGTTACCCCCCCGCCAATGAGCAGTTCTTC. Translation: CASSYPPANEQFF.

The sample holds a few counts of this clonotype. The chain recombines TRBV24-1 with TRBJ2-5; either TRBD1 or TRBD2 may fit D (5 bases each). The V gene lost 4 bases and the J gene lost 4 bases, with 12 bases spanning the gap. CDR1 and CDR2 (germline): KGHDR, SFDVKD. This CDR3 spans 14 amino acids. In DNA form, the CDR3 reads TGTGCCACCAGTGAGAGGGGAATCCGAGAGACCCAGTACTTC. The encoded protein is CATSERGIRETQYF.

There are many counts of this clonotype. This chain joins TRBV28 and TRBJ2-7; no clear D gene. This CDR3 is built from 10 residues. V lost 8 bases and J 4 bases, leaving 6 bases between the germline ends. CDR1 MDHEN and CDR2 SYDVKM come from the germline V gene. The CDR3 DNA reads TGTGCCAGCGGTGGGTACGAGCAGTACTTC. It encodes CASGGYEQYF. The full variable domain, with the rest looked up from reference TRBV28 and TRBJ2-7, is DVKVTQSSRYLVKRTGEKVFLECVQDMDHENMFWYRQDPGLGLRLIYFSYDVKMKEKGDIPEGYSVSREKKERFSLILESASTNQTSMYLCASGGYEQYFGPGTRLTVT.

At least ten counts were recorded for this clonotype. The chain carries TRBV28 and TRBJ2-7; TRBD1 matches 8 bases. CDR1 and CDR2 (germline): MDHEN, SYDVKM. The V segment lost 6 bases and the J segment 2 bases; nucleotides outside the gene matches: 21. The CDR3 is 19 residues long. CDR3: CASRPSGTGTGTDPYEQYF. The DNA of the CDR3 is TGTGCCAGCAGACCCTCCGGGACAGGAACCGGGACAGATCCCTACGAGCAGTACTTC.

J is TRBJ2-5 and V is TRBV7-2, with D unclear. Trimming cost V 1 base and J 3 bases, with 9 bases left between them. The CDR3 spans 14 residues. CDR1 is SGHTA and CDR2 is FQGNSA in the germline V gene. The CDR3 loop is CASSLVGLKETQYF. The CDR3, as DNA: TGTGCCAGCAGCTTAGTGGGTCTCAAAGAGACCCAGTACTTC.

This clonotype showed up many times. The rearrangement joins TRBV3-1 to TRBJ2-1; 8 bases are shared with TRBD1. Germline CDR1 is LGHDT and CDR2 is YNNKEL (reference sequence). V was clipped by 6 bases and J by 3 bases; unmatched bases: 7. The CDR3 spans 15 residues. CDR3 amino acids: CASSLEGQGYNEQFF. CDR3 nucleotide sequence: TGTGCCAGCAGTCTAGAAGGACAGGGCTACAATGAGCAGTTCTTC.

This chain joins TRBV5-1 and TRBJ2-2, with D unresolved. Germline V gives CDR1 SGHRS, CDR2 YFSETQ. V gave up 4 bases and J gave up 4 bases, with 11 bases separating them. The CDR3 spans 14 residues. Here the CDR3 reads CASSEVVGTGELFF. Here the CDR3 DNA reads TGCGCCAGCAGCGAGGTAGTCGGCACCGGGGAGCTGTTTTTT.

This clonotype was seen repeatedly, ten times or more. The chain employs TRBV3-1 and TRBJ1-6; weak D call: TRBD1 (6 bases). V lost 0 bases to trimming and J lost 7 bases, with 7 bases between them. This CDR3 is built from 14 residues. The V gene's germline CDR1 is LGHDT and CDR2 YNNKEL (reference sequence). CDR3 coding DNA: TGTGCCAGCAGCCAAGAAACAGGGAATTCACCCCTCCACTTT. It translates to CASSQETGNSPLHF.

In DNA, the CDR3 is TGTGCCTGGAGTGTAACCGGGATCGGGAATCAGCCCCAGCATTTT. Translated: CAWSVTGIGNQPQHF. The V and J genes are TRBV30 and TRBJ1-5; unclear D gene. The V and J ends lost 0 bases and 4 bases respectively, with 13 bases between them. The CDR3 has 15 residues. The germline V gene has CDR1 GTSNPN and CDR2 SVGIG (reference sequence).

This clonotype showed up many times. The gene calls are TRBV7-3 and TRBJ2-6; D is uncertain. Deletions cut 4 bases from V and 0 bases from J, with 13 bases between. This CDR3 is 17 amino acids long. From germline, CDR1 is SGHTA and CDR2 FQGTGA. CDR3 sequence reads: CASSSTQVFSGANVLTF. As DNA, the CDR3 is TGTGCCAGCAGCTCAACTCAGGTTTTCTCTGGGGCCAACGTCCTGACTTTC.

This clonotype came up many times. The chain carries TRBV6-2 or TRBV6-3 and TRBJ2-5; 7 bases line up with TRBD2. The germline V gene has CDR1 MNHEY and CDR2 SVGEGT. The CDR3 consists of 14 residues. V shed 5 bases, J shed 5 bases, and the junction held 8 bases outside the gene matches. The CDR3, as DNA: TGTGCCAGCAGTCTTAGAACGCGGGGGGAGACCCAGTACTTC. Amino acid sequence: CASSLRTRGETQYF.

The sample holds many counts of this clonotype. The chain carries TRBV18 and TRBJ2-1; the D gene is possibly TRBD2 (5 bases). CDR3 length: 12 residues. CDR1 is KGHSH, CDR2 LQKENI, per germline. Trimming left V 4 bases short and J 10 bases short, with 11 bases between. As DNA, the CDR3 is TGTGCCAGCTCACTCAGTCGAGGGGAGCAGTTCTTC. Residues: CASSLSRGEQFF.

This clonotype was seen only once. V gene TRBV4-1 combines with J gene TRBJ1-5, with a weak D call TRBD1 (5 bases). Deletions cut 1 base from V and 4 bases from J, with 14 bases between. Germline CDR1 MGHRA, CDR2 YSYEKL. This CDR3 spans 16 amino acids. This chain's CDR3 is CASSQVRGRGNQPQHF. CDR3 DNA sequence: TGCGCCAGCAGCCAAGTCCGGGGGAGAGGGAATCAGCCCCAGCATTTT.

This sequence joins TRBV9 and TRBJ2-3, with D maybe TRBD2 (6 bases). This CDR3 region has 15 residues. The V and J ends lost 5 bases and 4 bases respectively, with 17 bases between them. The germline gives CDR1 SGDLS, CDR2 YYNGEE. CDR3 region: CASSPRDFTSDTQYF. CDR3 in DNA: TGTGCCAGCAGTCCGCGGGACTTCACGTCAGATACGCAGTATTTT.

At least ten counts were recorded for this clonotype. V usage is TRBV7-9 and J usage is TRBJ2-5; 7 bases match TRBD2. The CDR3 covers 18 residues. The germline V gene encodes CDR1 SEHNR and CDR2 FQNEAQ (reference sequence). With V trimmed by 2 bases and J by 1 base, 13 bases remained unmatched. DNA for the CDR3: TGTGCCAGCAGCTTAAAGGTGAACGGGAGGACCCCCCAAGAGACCCAGTACTTC. Its protein is CASSLKVNGRTPQETQYF.

This chain uses TRBV5-5 with TRBJ1-1; no definite D call. Deletions cut 1 base from V and 0 bases from J, with 10 bases between. Germline CDR1 is SGHKS and CDR2 is YYEKEE (reference sequence). The CDR3 extends over 15 amino acids. Here the CDR3 reads CASSLPAFLNTEAFF. The CDR3 DNA reads TGTGCCAGCAGCTTGCCAGCATTCCTGAACACTGAAGCTTTCTTT.

This rearrangement joins TRBV7-9 to TRBJ2-3; D not certain. The CDR3 covers 15 residues. Germline assignment: CDR1 SEHNR and CDR2 FQNEAQ (reference sequence). V dropped 5 bases and J dropped 0 bases, with 12 bases sitting between them. This CDR3 is CASSPALSSTDTQYF. CDR3 DNA sequence: TGTGCCAGCAGCCCGGCCCTTTCTAGCACAGATACGCAGTATTTT.

This clonotype was detected ten times or more. This chain uses TRBV3-1 with TRBJ2-4; TRBD2 matches at 7 bases. This CDR3 contains 17 residues. V lost 1 base and J lost 0; bases outside the gene matches: 6. The germline V gene encodes CDR1 LGHDT and CDR2 YNNKEL (reference sequence). The CDR3 reads CASSQALGGLAKNIQYF. CDR3 DNA sequence: TGTGCCAGCAGCCAAGCTTTGGGGGGGTTAGCCAAAAACATTCAGTACTTC.

This clonotype has a count of ten or more. The J gene is TRBJ1-3, the V gene TRBV5-1, with 9 positions matching TRBD1. CDR1 is SGHRS and CDR2 is YFSETQ in the germline V gene. The CDR3 runs to 14 residues. J lost 8 bases, V lost 5 bases, and 8 bases had no gene match. This CDR3 reads CASSRTGEMDTIYF. The CDR3 DNA sequence: TGCGCCAGCAGTCGGACAGGGGAGATGGACACCATATATTTT.

The chain couples TRBV12-3 or TRBV12-4 to TRBJ1-6; D is perhaps TRBD1 (5 bases). V lost 4 bases and J 10 bases, leaving 20 bases between the germline ends. CDR3 length: 16 amino acids. The CDR3 coding sequence is TGTGCCAGCAGTTCGTACCAAGGGACGTCTGGATCACCCCTCCACTTT. Its translation is CASSSYQGTSGSPLHF.

At least ten counts were recorded for this clonotype. V gene TRBV29-1 combines with J gene TRBJ2-3; D gene uncertain. The germline V and J ends were trimmed by 0 bases and 7 bases, with 5 bases remaining between them. Germline V gene lookup returns CDR1 SQVTM and CDR2 ANQGSEA. The CDR3 has 11 residues. The CDR3 here is CSVEEDYTQYF. CDR3 sequence (DNA): TGCAGCGTTGAAGAAGACTATACGCAGTATTTT.

This clonotype was observed at least ten times. The rearrangement uses TRBV4-1 and TRBJ1-2; D gene unclear. The V gene lost 5 bases and the J gene lost 3 bases, with 16 bases spanning the gap. CDR1 is MGHRA and CDR2 is YSYEKL in the germline V gene. The CDR3 consists of 15 residues. CDR3 residues: CASSTFSGPDYGYTF. The DNA of the CDR3 is TGCGCCAGCAGCACCTTCTCAGGACCGGACTATGGCTACACCTTC.

This clonotype has a handful of counts. CDR3 bases: TGCGCCAGCCGGGACACAGGCTACAATGAGCAGTTCTTC. Amino acids: CASRDTGYNEQFF. The chain joins TRBV5-1 to TRBJ2-1, with a possible D match to TRBD1 (6 bases). This CDR3 spans 13 amino acids. Trimming shortened V by 7 bases and J by 3 bases, and 11 bases separated the two germline ends. Per germline, CDR1 SGHRS and CDR2 YFSETQ.

This clonotype is medium-sized. V gene TRBV3-1 combines with J gene TRBJ2-3; D possibly matches TRBD1 or TRBD2 (6 bases each). CDR1 LGHDT and CDR2 YNNKEL come from the germline V gene (reference sequence). Trimming left V 6 bases short and J 2 bases short, with 12 bases between. CDR3 length equals 14 residues. Here the CDR3 reads CASRARGATDTQYF. The CDR3, as DNA: TGTGCCAGCAGGGCAAGGGGGGCCACAGATACGCAGTATTTT.

This clonotype was picked up a small number of times. The chain has TRBV27 and TRBJ2-3, with a weak D call TRBD2 (5 bases). The germline V and J ends were trimmed by 2 bases and 6 bases, with 9 bases remaining between them. The CDR3 is made up of 13 amino acids. CDR1 is MNHEY and CDR2 is SMNVEV in the germline V gene (reference sequence). CDR3 sequence reads: CASSLGLPDTQYF. CDR3 in DNA: TGTGCCAGCAGTTTAGGACTCCCCGATACGCAGTATTTT.

The rearrangement joins TRBV20-1 to TRBJ2-7; 8 nucleotides line up with TRBD1. Germline V CDR1 and CDR2: DFQATT, SNEGSKA (reference sequence). The CDR3 length is 15 residues. After removal of 6 bases from V and 2 bases from J, the junction contained 12 bases not matched to a gene. CDR3: CSAPLQGARAYEQYF. CDR3 nucleotides: TGCAGTGCCCCTCTCCAGGGGGCCAGAGCCTACGAGCAGTACTTC.

This clonotype was seen repeatedly, ten times or more. The chain uses TRBV2 and TRBJ2-2; TRBD2 matches at 8 bases. From germline, CDR1 is SNHLY and CDR2 FYNNEI. With V trimmed by 6 bases and J by 6 bases, 9 bases remained unmatched. The CDR3 spans 15 residues. The CDR3 loop reads CASSQPAGVAGELFF. The CDR3 DNA reads as TGTGCCAGCAGCCAGCCAGCGGGGGTCGCCGGGGAGCTGTTTTTT.

The sample holds many counts of this clonotype. The chain employs TRBV5-1 and TRBJ1-5; no reliable D call. The V and J ends lost 0 bases and 7 bases respectively, with 8 bases between them. CDR1 and CDR2 (germline): SGHRS, YFSETQ. The CDR3 consists of 13 residues. The CDR3 DNA follows: TGCGCCAGCAGCTTGGGGCCACGGCAGCCCCAGCATTTT. This translates into CASSLGPRQPQHF.

The chain links TRBV4-3 to TRBJ2-7; TRBD2 matches 8 bases. J was trimmed by 2 bases and V by 0 bases; bases with no gene match: 6. Germline V gene data show CDR1 as LGHNA and CDR2 as YSLEER. The CDR3 is 16 amino acids. The CDR3: CASSQDLGSGTYEQYF. CDR3 DNA sequence: TGCGCCAGCAGCCAAGATCTGGGTAGCGGGACCTACGAGCAGTACTTC.

This clonotype was observed many times. V usage is TRBV6-5 and J usage is TRBJ2-5; perhaps TRBD2 as D (6 bases). Trimming took off 8 bases at V and 3 bases at J, with 22 bases between the two ends. The germline V gene has CDR1 MNHEY and CDR2 SVGAGI. CDR3 length: 16 residues. The CDR3 region is CASAPRGMDPKETQYF. As DNA, the CDR3 is TGTGCCAGCGCCCCTCGGGGGATGGATCCGAAAGAGACCCAGTACTTC.

This clonotype was counted only a few times. The chain links TRBV6-2 or TRBV6-3 to TRBJ2-7; tentatively, D is TRBD2 (5 bases). V lost 6 bases, J lost 6 bases, and 12 bases lay in between. The CDR3 is 12 residues long. CDR1 and CDR2 (germline): MNHEY, SVGEGT. CDR3 amino acids: CASSAGIGEQYF. The CDR3 DNA reads as TGTGCCAGCAGCGCCGGGATAGGCGAGCAGTACTTC.

This clonotype was seen at least ten times. This sequence joins TRBV6-1 and TRBJ2-3, with D perhaps being TRBD1 or TRBD2 (5 bases each). Germline CDR1 and CDR2: MNHNS and SASEGT. This CDR3 spans 12 amino acids. V was shortened by 2 bases and J by 8 bases, with 8 bases between the two germline ends. The CDR3 loop reads CASSERDATQYF. CDR3 DNA: TGTGCCAGCAGTGAACGGGACGCTACGCAGTATTTT.